These T cell receptor beta chains were read from a single sample in a study of blood T cell repertoires in COVID-19. Clones were sequenced by immunoSEQ multiplex PCR, and TCRdb holds only the in-frame ones, with some missing. The data contain 15,000 to 20,000 clones, about nine tenths of them seen just once; the ten biggest clones take up around a sixth. The specimen sequenced was peripheral blood. The source is a man aged 45-60 years with active COVID-19. The CDR3 runs from the conserved cysteine through the conserved F or W. The D gene is left open where the match is weak. Part of the rows lack a size; the others show once, few, many or a class for expanded clones.

cdr3_nt cdr3_aa v_call clone_size j_call d_call
TGTGCCAGTAGTATTCGGGATCAGCCCCAGCATTTT CASSIRDQPQHF TRBV19 . TRBJ1-5 .
TGTGCCAGTAGTATAGATTTCGCGGTGACTGCAGGCACAGATACGCAGTATTTT CASSIDFAVTAGTDTQYF TRBV19 . TRBJ2-3 .
TGTGCCAGCTCTGGACTAGCGGGCGAGCAGTACTTC CASSGLAGEQYF TRBV7-9 . TRBJ2-7 TRBD2
TGTGCCAGCAGCCAAGATCGGGGGGCCCTCTACGAGCAGTACTTC CASSQDRGALYEQYF TRBV4-2 . TRBJ2-7 .
TGTGCCAGCAGTTCCGGGGTAGCGGGAGAGTACGAGCGGTACTTC CASSSGVAGEYERYF TRBV28 . TRBJ2-7 TRBD2
TGTGCCAGCAGTCCGACGGGGGGAGGCTACACCTTC CASSPTGGGYTF TRBV6-6 once TRBJ1-2 .
TGTGCTAGCAGCCCTGGGACTAGCCCTTACAATGAGCAGTTCTTC CASSPGTSPYNEQFF TRBV7-7 . TRBJ2-1 TRBD2
TGTGCCAGCAGCTCGGGTCCTACGCAGTATTTT CASSSGPTQYF TRBV11-2 . TRBJ2-3 .
TGCGCCAGCAGCTCCTTCCGGGACAGGGGTGGCACTGAAGCTTTCTTT CASSSFRDRGGTEAFF TRBV5-1 once TRBJ1-1 TRBD1
TGTGCCAGCAGTTTCCCTGGCAGTAACTATGGCTACACCTTC CASSFPGSNYGYTF TRBV28 . TRBJ1-2 .
TGTGCCTGGAGTGGGGTTCTGGGAGGGGATGGCTACACCTTC CAWSGVLGGDGYTF TRBV30 . TRBJ1-2 .
TGTGCCAGCAGCCATACCGGGACAGGGAACACTGAAGCTTTCTTT CASSHTGTGNTEAFF TRBV9 once TRBJ1-1 TRBD1
TGCAGCGTTGACAGGGGCCAAGAGACCCAGTACTTC CSVDRGQETQYF TRBV29-1 . TRBJ2-5 .
TGCGCCAGCAGCCAAGGGGAGGGCGGTCGTAATTCACCCCTCCACTTT CASSQGEGGRNSPLHF TRBV4-1 . TRBJ1-6 .
TGTGCCAGCAGCCTACTACAGGGAATGGAAAAACTGTTTTTT CASSLLQGMEKLFF TRBV7-9 . TRBJ1-4 .
TGTGCCAGCAGTGGGACAGCGAACACCGGGGAGCTGTTTTTT CASSGTANTGELFF TRBV6-2/TRBV6-3 . TRBJ2-2 TRBD1
TGCGCCAGCAGCTCAAAGGGACTAGCAGTGAACAATGAGCAGTTCTTC CASSSKGLAVNNEQFF TRBV5-1 . TRBJ2-1 TRBD2
TGTGCCTGGAGTCACGGGACTAGCGACACCGGGGAGCTGTTTTTT CAWSHGTSDTGELFF TRBV30 once TRBJ2-2 TRBD2
TGTGCCAGCAGTACAGAGCTCACCCTGACCTACGAGCAGTACTTC CASSTELTLTYEQYF TRBV6-2/TRBV6-3 . TRBJ2-7 .
TGTGCCTGGAGTGTACGTCGGGGTTACACTGAAGCTTTCTTT CAWSVRRGYTEAFF TRBV30 . TRBJ1-1 .
TGTGCCAGCAGCTTGGTGGGGGCGGATGAGCAGTTCTTC CASSLVGADEQFF TRBV5-4 . TRBJ2-1 .
TGTGCCAGCAGCTTCGCCCTAGCGGCGAATGAGCAGTTCTTC CASSFALAANEQFF TRBV11-2 few TRBJ2-1 TRBD2
TGTGCCAGCAGTTACAAAGGCGGGCTTAATCAGCCCCAGCATTTT CASSYKGGLNQPQHF TRBV6-5 . TRBJ1-5 .
TGTGCCAGCAGCTTAAGGATAGGGGATTTGTACGAGCAGTACTTC CASSLRIGDLYEQYF TRBV7-9 . TRBJ2-7 .
TGTGCCAGCAGCCCCGCTTTTGGAGCGGGAGCTACCGGGGAGCTGTTTTTT CASSPAFGAGATGELFF TRBV5-4 . TRBJ2-2 TRBD2
TGTGCCAGCAGCGATGTCCGGGACAGGGAGTGTGGCTACACCTTC CASSDVRDRECGYTF TRBV21-1 once TRBJ1-2 .
TGTGCCAGCAGCTTAGACCCAGGGCTCTATGGCTACACCTTC CASSLDPGLYGYTF TRBV7-3 . TRBJ1-2 .
TGTGCCAGCAGCCCCACCCCGGACAGTTACCAAGAGACCCAGTACTTC CASSPTPDSYQETQYF TRBV4-2 . TRBJ2-5 .
TGTGCCAGCAGCACCCGGGGCGGGAGCATCTACAATGAGCAGTTCTTC CASSTRGGSIYNEQFF TRBV4-2 . TRBJ2-1 TRBD2
TGTGCCAGCAGCCTGGCCGCATCAGCGCAGTATTTT CASSLAASAQYF TRBV7-8 . TRBJ2-3 .
TGTGCCAGCAGTTTATCGCCACTAGCGGGACTCTACGAGCAGTACTTC CASSLSPLAGLYEQYF TRBV27 . TRBJ2-7 TRBD2
TGTGCCAGCAGCCCCGCGGGAGGGGACGAGCAGTACTTC CASSPAGGDEQYF TRBV4-2 . TRBJ2-7 TRBD2
TGTGCCAGCAGCTTAGCGCCGGGGGAAGAGACCCAGTACTTC CASSLAPGEETQYF TRBV11-3 . TRBJ2-5 .
TGTGCCAGTAGTATAGAGTGGGACAGGGTTCGGCATCAGCCCCAGCATTTT CASSIEWDRVRHQPQHF TRBV19 . TRBJ1-5 TRBD1
TGTGCCAGCAGCTTAAGAGCGGGAGTGGAGACCCAGTACTTC CASSLRAGVETQYF TRBV7-2 . TRBJ2-5 TRBD2
TGTGCCAGCAGCTTAGCAGGTGCGGGGGGCGAGCAGTACTTC CASSLAGAGGEQYF TRBV7-9 once TRBJ2-7 TRBD2
TGTGCCAGCAGGGCTGGCGGGCGGGGTAGGGAGACCCAGTACTTC CASRAGGRGRETQYF TRBV5-4 . TRBJ2-5 .